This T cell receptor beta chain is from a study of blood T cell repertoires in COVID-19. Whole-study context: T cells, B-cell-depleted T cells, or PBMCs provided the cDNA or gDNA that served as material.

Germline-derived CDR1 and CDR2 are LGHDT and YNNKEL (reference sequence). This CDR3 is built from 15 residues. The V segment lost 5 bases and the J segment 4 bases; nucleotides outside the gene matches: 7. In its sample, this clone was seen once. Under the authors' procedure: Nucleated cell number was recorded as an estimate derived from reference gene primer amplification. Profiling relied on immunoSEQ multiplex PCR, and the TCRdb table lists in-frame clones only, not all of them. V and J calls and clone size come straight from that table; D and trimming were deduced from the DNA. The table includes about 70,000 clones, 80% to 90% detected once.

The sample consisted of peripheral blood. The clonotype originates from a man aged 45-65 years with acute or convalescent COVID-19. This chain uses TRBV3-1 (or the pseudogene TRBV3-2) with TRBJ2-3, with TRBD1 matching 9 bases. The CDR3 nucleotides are TGTGCCAGCAGCACGCCGGGACAGGGTTCAGATACGCAGTATTTT. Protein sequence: CASSTPGQGSDTQYF.